The 20 T cell receptor beta chains below all came from one sample that was sequenced in a study of regulatory T cells in long-lasting Graves disease. Construction of the TCR beta libraries employed iRepertoire HTBI primers in conjunction with Arm-PCR of CDR3 regions. One entry per CDR3 protein results from TCRdb running MiXCR on the multiplex PCR reads. The sample shows approximately 380,000 distinct CDR3 sequences, around 21% of them seen only once. Time point indicated: persistent/refractory GD, antithyroid drugs over 5 years with positive TRAb. Extracted RNA from PBMCs served as the source of the TCR library. Specimen: peripheral blood mononuclear cells (PBMCs), collected when the disease was refractory, from a patient treated with antithyroid drugs. These receptors were collected from a female donor with Graves disease.

This clonotype was recorded a few times. The V gene is TRBV10-3, the J gene TRBJ1-5; TRBD1 matches 7 bases. J gave up 2 bases and V 3 bases, and 4 bases lay outside the gene matches. CDR3 length: 15 amino acids. CDR1 is ENHRY, CDR2 SYGVKD, per germline. The CDR3 region is CAISEGTEGNQPQHF. In DNA form, the CDR3 reads TGTGCCATCAGTGAAGGGACAGAGGGCAATCAGCCCCAGCATTTT.

This clonotype appeared many times. The chain couples TRBV6-1 to TRBJ1-4; TRBD1 matches at 9 bases. The CDR3 length is 16 residues. Losses at the gene ends were 5 bases for V and 8 bases for J; bases not matched to a gene: 12. Looked up from germline, CDR1 is MNHNS and CDR2 is SASEGT. The CDR3 spells CASSPTTGQGGEKLFF. CDR3 DNA: TGTGCCAGCAGTCCTACCACGGGACAGGGTGGGGAAAAACTGTTTTTT.

V and J are TRBV7-3 and TRBJ2-3, with 13 bases lining up with TRBD2. This CDR3 has 16 residues. The junction had 6 bases not matched to a gene; V was cut back by 5 bases and J by 4 bases. Germline CDR1 SGHTA, CDR2 FQGTGA. CDR3 in DNA: TGTGCCAGCAGCCCACTAGCGGGAGGGCTTCCAGATACGCAGTATTTT. Protein sequence: CASSPLAGGLPDTQYF.

This clonotype has a count of ten or more. The chain has TRBV28 and TRBJ1-3; TRBD1 matches at 8 bases. CDR1 is MDHEN and CDR2 is SYDVKM in the germline V gene. The trim removed 4 bases at V and 2 bases at J, leaving 16 bases unmatched. CDR3 length: 19 amino acids. In DNA, the CDR3 is TGTGCCAGCAGTTACTATGGACAGGGAAAGTTAGGACCTGGAAACACCATATATTTT. This translates into CASSYYGQGKLGPGNTIYF.

The chain combines TRBV6-1 with TRBJ1-1; D is uncertain. The CDR3 is 13 amino acids. Germline loops: CDR1 MNHNS, CDR2 SASEGT. V lost 6 bases and J 3 bases, leaving 11 bases between the germline ends. In DNA form, the CDR3 reads TGTGCCAGCAGGACTTTCCTGGACACTGAAGCTTTCTTT. This sequence encodes CASRTFLDTEAFF.

This clonotype has just a few counts. CDR3 residues: CASSPDAGARGNTIYF. The CDR3 DNA sequence: TGTGCCAGCAGCCCGGATGCGGGGGCGCGTGGAAACACCATATATTTT. The chain links TRBV3-2 to TRBJ1-3; the table's D call TRBD1 went unverified against the DNA. TRBV3-2 is labeled a pseudogene. The CDR3 contains 16 residues.

This clonotype was found a few times. V and J are TRBV29-1 and TRBJ2-3, with 11 bases lining up with TRBD2. The CDR3 contains 15 residues. Per the germline V gene, CDR1 is SQVTM and CDR2 is ANQGSEA. With V trimmed by 7 bases and J by 0 bases, 6 bases remained unmatched. The CDR3 DNA follows: TGCAGCGGGATAAGGACTAGCGGGAGCACAGATACGCAGTATTTT. As protein: CSGIRTSGSTDTQYF.

This clonotype was counted at least ten times. For the CDR3, the DNA is TGTGCCACCAGCAGAGATTTGGCTAGCGGGATTTACGAGCAGTACTTC. Amino acids: CATSRDLASGIYEQYF. The chain joins TRBV15 to TRBJ2-7; 9 bases are a match to TRBD2. V gave up 0 bases and J gave up 4 bases; unmatched junction bases: 7. The CDR3 has 16 amino acids. The germline CDR1 and CDR2 sequences are LNHNV and YYDKDF (reference sequence).

The chain combines TRBV7-8 with TRBJ2-1; the match to TRBD1 covers 12 bases. The ends lost 4 bases at V and 6 bases at J; junction bases unmatched: 10. The CDR3 has 17 residues. The germline gives CDR1 SGHVS, CDR2 FQNEAQ. The CDR3 DNA sequence: TGTGCCAGCAGCTCAGAGACCGGGACAGGGGGCCGCAATGAGCAGTTCTTC. It is translated as CASSSETGTGGRNEQFF.

At least ten counts were recorded for this clonotype. This chain joins TRBV7-6 and TRBJ2-7; D not certain. The CDR3 runs to 13 residues. V was cut by 5 bases and J by 6 bases, with 14 bases left in between. Germline assignment: CDR1 SGHVS and CDR2 FNYEAQ. This CDR3 reads CASSPPGAVEQYF. Written as DNA, the CDR3 is TGTGCCAGCAGCCCACCCGGCGCGGTCGAGCAGTACTTC.

The table lists this clonotype with many counts. The chain couples TRBV7-2 to TRBJ2-5, with 7 bases lining up with TRBD1. CDR3 length: 17 amino acids. Germline lookup yields CDR1 SGHTA and CDR2 FQGNSA. V was clipped by 5 bases and J by 0 bases; unmatched bases: 12. CDR3 loop: CASSRPIKDRNQETQYF. The CDR3 region has the DNA TGTGCCAGCAGCCGCCCTATCAAGGACAGGAACCAAGAGACCCAGTACTTC.

In this sample, this clonotype turned up a few times. The gene calls are TRBV28 and TRBJ2-1, with 12 nucleotides matching TRBD2. CDR1 is MDHEN and CDR2 is SYDVKM in the germline V gene. V shed 4 bases, J shed 7 bases, and the junction held 5 bases outside the gene matches. The CDR3 is made up of 15 amino acids. The CDR3 region is CASSSLAGGGNEQFF. The CDR3 DNA follows: TGTGCCAGCAGTTCACTAGCGGGAGGTGGAAATGAGCAGTTCTTC.

V and J are TRBV3-1 and TRBJ1-3; weak D call: TRBD1 (6 bases). V lost 1 base and J lost 4, with 17 bases in between. The CDR3 sequence is 17 residues long. The germline V gene has CDR1 LGHDT and CDR2 YNNKEL (reference sequence). The chain's CDR3 is CASSQVWGGASGNTIYF. The CDR3 coding sequence is TGTGCCAGCAGCCAAGTGTGGGGGGGCGCTTCGGGAAACACCATATATTTT.

The rearrangement uses TRBV13 and TRBJ1-6, with D hard to call. V was cut by 1 base and J by 9 bases, with 16 bases left in between. The CDR3 is 16 amino acids. CDR1 and CDR2 from the germline V gene are PRHDT and FYEKMQ (reference sequence). Here the CDR3 reads CASSLATGGPGSPLHF. CDR3 sequence (DNA): TGTGCCAGCAGCTTAGCTACGGGCGGTCCTGGTTCACCCCTCCACTTT. The full variable domain, with the rest looked up from reference TRBV13 and TRBJ1-6, is AAGVIQSPRHLIKEKRETATLKCYPIPRHDTVYWYQQGPGQDPQFLISFYEKMQSDKGSIPDRFSAQQFSDYHSELNMSSLELGDSALYFCASSLATGGPGSPLHFGNGTRLTVT.

As to this clonotype: It may be a read error: a sequence one base away is much more abundant. The V gene is TRBV7-2, the J gene TRBJ2-7; the match to TRBD2 covers 11 bases. The V and J ends lost 3 bases and 9 bases, in that order; junction bases with no gene match: 10. CDR1 is SGHTA and CDR2 is FQGNSA in the germline V gene. This CDR3 contains 15 residues. CDR3 DNA: TGTGCCAGCAGCTTTAAACTAGCGGGAGTGGGGGGGCAGTACTTC. Translation gives CASSFKLAGVGGQYF.

The chain links TRBV11-2 to TRBJ2-1, with 9 bases identical to TRBD2. The trim removed 5 bases at V and 0 bases at J, leaving 11 bases unmatched. Germline CDR1 reads SGHAT; CDR2 reads FQNNGV. The CDR3 has 18 amino acids. The CDR3 DNA is TGTGCCAGCAGCCTACAGGGTATTAGCGGGAGCTCCTACAATGAGCAGTTCTTC. Translation gives CASSLQGISGSSYNEQFF.

V gene TRBV14 combines with J gene TRBJ2-7, with TRBD2 matching 10 bases. CDR3 length equals 16 residues. Germline V lookup: CDR1 SGHDN, CDR2 FVKESK. V trimming: 5 bases; J trimming: 7 bases; junction bases outside the gene matches: 14. The CDR3 region has the DNA TGTGCCAGCAGCTCCAATAGCGGGAGGCCAATAGGGGAGCAGTACTTC. Translating it yields CASSSNSGRPIGEQYF. Together with reference TRBV14 and TRBJ2-7, the CDR3 gives the full variable domain: EAGVTQFPSHSVIEKGQTVTLRCDPISGHDNLYWYRRVMGKEIKFLLHFVKESKQDESGMPNNRFLAERTGGTYSTLKVQPAELEDSGVYFCASSSNSGRPIGEQYFGPGTRLTVT.

This clonotype came up many times. The chain is built from TRBV6-2 or TRBV6-3 and TRBJ2-5; D is possibly TRBD1 or TRBD2 (5 bases each). The germline gives CDR1 MNHEY, CDR2 SVGEGT. The V end lost 3 bases, the J end lost 5 bases, and 10 bases lay between the germline ends. This CDR3 spans 13 amino acids. The CDR3: CASSYFGGETQYF. CDR3 DNA: TGTGCCAGCAGTTATTTTGGGGGTGAGACCCAGTACTTC.

This clonotype came up a few times. The rearrangement joins TRBV4-1 to TRBJ2-7, with D perhaps given as TRBD1 or TRBD2 (6 bases each). The germline gives CDR1 MGHRA, CDR2 YSYEKL. The CDR3 covers 15 residues. The germline V and J ends were trimmed by 1 base and 6 bases, with 16 bases remaining between them. Here the CDR3 reads CASSQGAEGVPEQYF. The CDR3 nucleotides read TGCGCCAGCAGCCAAGGCGCGGAGGGGGTGCCCGAGCAGTACTTC.

V and J are TRBV20-1 and TRBJ2-5; tentative D call: TRBD1 (6 bases). Germline V CDR1 and CDR2: DFQATT, SNEGSKA (reference sequence). The CDR3 consists of 12 residues. V was cut by 6 bases and J by 5 bases, with 13 bases left in between. The CDR3 nucleotides are TGCAGTGCCCCCGGGACAACGGAGACCCAGTACTTC. Translating gives CSAPGTTETQYF.